The sample holds many counts of the clone carrying this TCR beta chain. This CDR3 has 16 residues. Germline V CDR1 and CDR2: SGHTA, FQGNSA. The germline V and J ends were trimmed by 6 bases and 9 bases, with 21 bases remaining between them. The data derive from a study of CD8 T cells in ankylosing spondylitis. TCRdb independently ran MiXCR on the 5' RACE reads; one entry per CDR3 protein. The sample shows 150,000 to 200,000 distinct CDR3 sequences, 10% to 15% of them seen only once. This clonotype was sampled from a female donor with ankylosing spondylitis or in good health (not recorded which). V and J are TRBV7-2 and TRBJ1-6; no clear D. Sequencing was performed on blood, either unsorted or a sorted T cell fraction (not recorded which). This CDR3 is CASSARGIIGGSPLHF. DNA for the CDR3: TGTGCCAGCAGTGCCCGGGGAATCATCGGTGGTTCACCCCTCCACTTT.